These 9 T cell receptor beta chains share one sample of origin, sequenced in a study of blood T cell repertoires in COVID-19. The method was immunoSEQ multiplex PCR; TCRdb's version includes in-frame clones alone and lacks a portion of them. The sample carries roughly 190,000 clones, 75% to 95% recorded once. Sequences were obtained from peripheral blood. Source of these receptors: a man aged 45-65 years with acute or convalescent COVID-19.

The chain recombines TRBV2 with TRBJ2-1, with 10 bases lining up with TRBD2. V dropped 2 bases and J dropped 9; count of bases not matched to a gene: 7. Germline CDR1 is SNHLY and CDR2 is FYNNEI. The CDR3 extends over 15 amino acids. The CDR3, as DNA: TGTGCCAGCAGTGAAATACTAGCGGGGAAGGGTGAGCAGTTCTTC. This codes for CASSEILAGKGEQFF.

This clone was detected once. The rearrangement links TRBV3-1 (or the pseudogene TRBV3-2) to TRBJ1-5, with 9 bases aligning to TRBD1. This CDR3 is 15 amino acids long. The V and J ends lost 1 base and 4 bases, in that order; junction bases with no gene match: 2. Per the germline V gene, CDR1 is LGHDT and CDR2 is YNNKEL (reference sequence). The chain's CDR3 is CASSQGGQGNQPQHF. In nucleotides, the CDR3 is TGTGCCAGCAGCCAAGGGGGACAGGGTAATCAGCCCCAGCATTTT.

This sequence joins TRBV19 and TRBJ2-2; 13 bases map to TRBD2. Germline assignment: CDR1 LNHDA and CDR2 SQIVND (reference sequence). V was pared by 2 bases and J by 6 bases, with 0 bases of the junction left unmatched. The length of the CDR3 is 15 residues. CDR3 DNA sequence: TGTGCCAGTAGTATAACTAGCGGGAGGGCCGGGGAGCTGTTTTTT. This encodes CASSITSGRAGELFF.

A note on this clone: The sample holds other DNA sequences that translate to the same CDR3. The chain uses TRBV18 and TRBJ1-5, with 9 bases matching TRBD1. The CDR3 covers 15 residues. The germline CDR1 and CDR2 sequences are KGHSH and LQKENI. V trimming: 6 bases; J trimming: 3 bases; junction bases outside the gene matches: 6. CDR3 sequence reads: CASSPGTGNNQPQHF. The CDR3 bases are TGTGCCAGCTCGCCCGGGACAGGGAACAATCAGCCCCAGCATTTT.

This clone was counted a single time. J is TRBJ1-1 and V is TRBV7-9; TRBD1 matches 9 bases. Germline V lookup: CDR1 SEHNR, CDR2 FQNEAQ (reference sequence). Trimming at V came to 1 base and at J to 11 bases, leaving 5 bases not matched to a gene. CDR3 length: 13 residues. This CDR3 is CASSLGDRVGAFF. CDR3 DNA: TGTGCCAGCAGCTTAGGGGACAGGGTCGGTGCTTTCTTT.

There are a few counts of this clone. This chain links TRBV7-2 with TRBJ1-2; D unclear. The CDR3 sequence is 13 residues long. With 1 base removed from V and 5 bases from J, the gap between germline ends came to 8 bases. Germline-derived CDR1 and CDR2 are SGHTA and FQGNSA. This chain's CDR3 is CASSLGRDYGYTF. CDR3 nucleotides: TGTGCCAGCAGCTTAGGTCGGGATTATGGCTACACCTTC.

CDR3 protein: CAISDSGRGMNEKLFF. Here the CDR3 DNA reads TGTGCCATCAGTGACTCCGGCCGGGGAATGAATGAAAAACTGTTTTTT. The gene calls are TRBV10-3 and TRBJ1-4; no reliable D call. CDR1 ENHRY and CDR2 SYGVKD come from the germline V gene. This CDR3 is 16 amino acids long. V was trimmed by 3 bases and J by 5 bases, leaving 16 bases between them.

The V call is TRBV18, the J call TRBJ1-4; D remains ambiguous. The CDR3 covers 16 residues. The ends were cut back, 2 bases at V and 0 bases at J, with 10 bases in the middle. CDR1 and CDR2 from the germline V gene are KGHSH and LQKENI. DNA of the CDR3: TGTGCCAGCTCACCAAGACACCCTGCAACTAATGAAAAACTGTTTTTT. Its translation is CASSPRHPATNEKLFF.

V gene TRBV6-5 combines with J gene TRBJ1-4, with 7 positions matching TRBD1. The CDR3 consists of 14 residues. Per the germline V gene, CDR1 is MNHEY and CDR2 is SVGAGI. With V trimmed by 6 bases and J by 9 bases, 10 bases remained unmatched. CDR3 in amino acids: CASRPGQPDQKLFF. In DNA form, the CDR3 reads TGTGCCAGCAGGCCGGGACAGCCTGATCAAAAACTGTTTTTT.